Listed here is a single T cell receptor beta chain. In germline, CDR1 is SEHNR, CDR2 FQNEAQ (reference sequence). The V end was cut by 1 base, the J end by 3 bases, with 14 bases between. The CDR3 consists of 16 residues. These data come from a study of blood T cell repertoires in COVID-19. Study-wide context: Italy, Spain and the United States were the sources of the convalescent and acute COVID-19 samples. T cells, B-cell-depleted T cells, or PBMCs supplied cDNA or gDNA.

TCRdb's table, derived via immunoSEQ multiplex PCR, lists solely in-frame clones and lacks some. The top ten hold approximately 4% of the sample, which has fewer than 250,000 clones, approximately 90% seen once. The V and J genes are TRBV7-9 and TRBJ2-3, with a possible D match to TRBD1 (6 bases). The material sequenced was peripheral blood. This TCR derives from a human donor in a cohort sampled during active COVID-19. CDR3 loop: CASSLVGAGLTDTQYF. The CDR3 DNA sequence: TGTGCCAGCAGCTTAGTGGGGGCAGGGCTGACAGATACGCAGTATTTT.